Below, 27 T cell receptor beta chains from the same sample are listed, as sequenced in a study of breast tumors, draining lymph nodes, adjacent tissues. TCRdb reprocessed the multiplex PCR reads with MiXCR, giving one entry per CDR3 protein. The table records roughly 86,000 distinct CDR3 sequences, about 21% of them present only once. The lymph nodes were axillary draining lymph nodes from breast cancer patients. Sequenced sample: axillary lymph node tissue. All receptors derive from a female donor with breast cancer. Some clones in this sample may be carry-over from other donors' samples.

This clonotype came up many times. The gene calls are TRBV4-1 and TRBJ2-3, with D tentatively TRBD2 (5 bases). The V and J ends lost 4 bases and 2 bases respectively, with 16 bases between them. Germline loops: CDR1 MGHRA, CDR2 YSYEKL. This CDR3 has 16 amino acids. The CDR3 nucleotides read TGCGCCAGCAGCCCCCGCCGGACCGGACTCACAGATACGCAGTATTTT. Its protein is CASSPRRTGLTDTQYF.

This clonotype was counted many times. J is TRBJ1-5 and V is TRBV12-3 or TRBV12-4; D is uncertain. The CDR3 is 13 amino acids. Trimming removed 3 bases at V and 0 bases at J, with 3 bases between. CDR3: CASSLASNQPQHF. In nucleotides, the CDR3 is TGTGCCAGCAGTTTGGCTAGCAATCAGCCCCAGCATTTT.

Concerning this clonotype itself: This may stem from a read error, because a much larger clone lies one nucleotide away. The chain combines TRBV20-1 with TRBJ1-5; a possible D gene is TRBD1 (6 bases). The CDR3 contains 14 residues. Deletions cut 5 bases from V and 4 bases from J, with 15 bases between. Per the germline V gene, CDR1 is DFQATT and CDR2 is SNEGSKA (reference sequence). The CDR3 nucleotides are TGCAGTGCTGGGGGCAGGGCAAATAATCAGCCCCAGCATTTT. This translates into CSAGGRANNQPQHF.

This clonotype came up many times. The chain combines TRBV28 with TRBJ2-7, with a possible D match to TRBD1 (6 bases). V was clipped by 6 bases and J by 5 bases, with 11 bases between them. The CDR3 is 12 residues long. Germline CDR1 and CDR2: MDHEN and SYDVKM. The CDR3 DNA follows: TGTGCCAGCAGGACGTCAGGGGACGAGCAGTACTTC. It codes for CASRTSGDEQYF.

This clonotype was recorded at least ten times. V is TRBV15 and J is TRBJ2-7; 7 bases match TRBD1. V was pared by 3 bases and J by 4 bases, with 0 bases of the junction left unmatched. This CDR3 has 12 amino acids. Germline CDR1 is LNHNV and CDR2 is YYDKDF (reference sequence). The CDR3 bases are TGTGCCACCAGCAGGACAGGGTACGAGCAGTACTTC. It codes for CATSRTGYEQYF. Looking up the rest from reference TRBV15 and TRBJ2-7 gives the full variable domain: DAMVIQNPRYQVTQFGKPVTLSCSQTLNHNVMYWYQQKSSQAPKLLFHYYDKDFNNEADTPDNFQSRRPNTSFCFLDIRSPGLGDTAMYLCATSRTGYEQYFGPGTRLTVT.

Worth noting for this clonotype: Compared with germline, one end of the junction differs, possibly owing to a read error. The gene calls are TRBV30 and TRBJ1-2; D is undetermined. Germline CDR1 and CDR2: GTSNPN and SVGIG (reference sequence). The CDR3 extends over 12 amino acids. The CDR3: CVWSVALAGYTF. The DNA of the CDR3 is TGTGTCTGGAGTGTAGCACTCGCTGGCTACACCTTC.

This clonotype was detected ten times or more. V is TRBV10-3 and J is TRBJ2-7, with 10 bases fitting TRBD1. V shed 11 bases and J 2 bases; nucleotides not matched to a gene: 3. The CDR3 is 12 amino acids. CDR1 is ENHRY, CDR2 SYGVKD, per germline. CDR3 sequence (DNA): TGTGCCGCGGGACAGGGGACCTACGAGCAGTACTTC. As protein: CAAGQGTYEQYF.

Remarks on this clonotype: A read error is possible here, since a much larger clone lies one base away. The chain has TRBV2 and TRBJ2-2, with 13 bases aligning to TRBD2. CDR1 and CDR2 (germline): SNHLY, FYNNEI. J lost 5 bases, V lost 11 bases, and 11 bases had no gene match. This CDR3 contains 16 residues. In DNA, the CDR3 is TGTGCCGGCAAGGGGGGGACTAGCGGGAATACCGGGGAGCTGTTTTTT. It encodes CAGKGGTSGNTGELFF.

The sample holds many counts of this clonotype. J is TRBJ2-5 and V is TRBV7-8; TRBD2 matches 13 bases. The CDR3 sequence is 19 residues long. Unmatched junction bases numbered 17, after V lost 8 bases and J lost 2 bases. Germline V gene lookup returns CDR1 SGHVS and CDR2 FQNEAQ. The CDR3: CASFIGRFGTSGTQETQYF. The CDR3, as DNA: TGTGCCAGCTTCATAGGCAGGTTTGGGACTAGCGGGACTCAAGAGACCCAGTACTTC.

The chain recombines TRBV3-1 with TRBJ1-4; D is perhaps TRBD1 (6 bases). The CDR3 has 15 residues. Germline V gives CDR1 LGHDT, CDR2 YNNKEL (reference sequence). V was trimmed by 4 bases and J by 5 bases, leaving 14 bases between them. In nucleotides, the CDR3 is TGTGCCAGCAGCCGACGCACAGGGAGCAATGAAAAACTGTTTTTT. As protein: CASSRRTGSNEKLFF.

This clonotype was seen repeatedly, ten times or more. This rearrangement joins TRBV6-1 to TRBJ2-7; TRBD2 is a possible D gene (5 bases). V dropped 2 bases and J dropped 10 bases, with 9 bases sitting between them. The CDR3 sequence is 11 residues long. CDR1 is MNHNS and CDR2 is SASEGT in the germline V gene. This CDR3 reads CASSERASQYF. The CDR3 DNA reads TGTGCCAGCAGTGAAAGGGCTAGCCAGTACTTC.

The chain couples TRBV30 to TRBJ2-2; no definite D call. Germline assignment: CDR1 GTSNPN and CDR2 SVGIG (reference sequence). V lost 0 bases to trimming and J lost 7 bases, with 9 bases between them. The CDR3 runs 13 residues. The CDR3 DNA follows: TGTGCCTGGAGTGTTTCCTCGGGCGGGGAGCTGTTTTTT. It codes for CAWSVSSGGELFF.

This clonotype was counted at least ten times. The chain recombines TRBV4-2 with TRBJ2-2, with 7 nucleotides matching TRBD1. Germline assignment: CDR1 LGHNA and CDR2 YNFKEQ. This CDR3 spans 13 amino acids. Trimming removed 1 base from V and 8 bases from J; junction bases left unmatched: 1. The CDR3 DNA reads as TGTGCCAGCAGCCAAGGACAGGGAGGGGAGCTGTTTTTT. It yields the protein CASSQGQGGELFF.

This clonotype was seen many times. The chain links TRBV5-5 to TRBJ2-5, with 7 bases aligning to TRBD1. The CDR3 covers 14 residues. Germline V lookup: CDR1 SGHKS, CDR2 YYEKEE (reference sequence). The ends lost 5 bases at V and 5 bases at J; junction bases unmatched: 9. CDR3 in DNA: TGTGCCAGCAGTCAAGTAACAGGGGTTGAGACCCAGTACTTC. Encoded protein: CASSQVTGVETQYF. The whole variable domain, remainder taken from reference TRBV5-5 and TRBJ2-5, is DAGVTQSPTHLIKTRGQQVTLRCSPISGHKSVSWYQQVLGQGPQFIFQYYEKEERGRGNFPDRFSARQFPNYSSELNVNALLLGDSALYLCASSQVTGVETQYFGPGTRLLVL.

Worth noting for this clonotype: A read error may account for a junction end that differs from germline. The chain joins TRBV29-1 to TRBJ1-2; D is uncertain. Germline CDR1 SQVTM, CDR2 ANQGSEA. The CDR3 is made up of 12 amino acids. The CDR3 here is CSVDETNYGHTF. The CDR3, as DNA: TGCAGCGTTGATGAGACTAACTATGGCCACACCTTC. Together with reference TRBV29-1 and TRBJ1-2, the CDR3 gives the full variable domain: SAVISQKPSRDICQRGTSLTIQCQVDSQVTMMFWYRQQPGQSLTLIATANQGSEATYESGFVIDKFPISRPNLTFSTLTVSNMSPEDSSIYLCSVDETNYGHTFGSGTRLTVV.

Details on this clonotype: A much larger clone differs by one base, so this may be a read error. This rearrangement joins TRBV29-1 to TRBJ2-2; 9 bases are a match to TRBD1. CDR1 and CDR2 from the germline V gene are SQVTM and ANQGSEA. The J segment lost 4 bases and the V segment lost 7 bases, leaving 13 bases of the junction unmatched. CDR3 length equals 16 residues. CDR3 in DNA: TGCAGCGGCGGATCCCGGGACAGGGTAAGCACCGGGGAGCTGTTTTTT. Translated, it gives CSGGSRDRVSTGELFF.

In this sample, this clonotype turned up many times. This chain links TRBV7-9 with TRBJ1-2, with D tentatively TRBD1 (6 bases). The V and J ends lost 4 bases and 8 bases respectively, with 11 bases between them. Germline CDR1 and CDR2: SEHNR and FQNEAQ (reference sequence). The CDR3 is 12 amino acids. CDR3 amino acids: CASSSQGRGYTF. CDR3 sequence (DNA): TGTGCCAGCAGCTCGCAGGGGAGGGGCTACACCTTC.

This clonotype was seen at least ten times. The chain couples TRBV13 to TRBJ1-6, with a weak D call TRBD1 (6 bases). The V gene's germline CDR1 is PRHDT and CDR2 FYEKMQ (reference sequence). Trimming pared 0 bases from V and 8 bases from J, leaving 11 bases between. The CDR3 sequence is 15 residues long. The DNA for the CDR3 is TGTGCCAGCAGCTTAGGCCCAGGGGAGCATTCACCCCTCCACTTT. Translated: CASSLGPGEHSPLHF.

The CDR3 region has the DNA TGCGCCAGCAGCCAAGACAGAACGAACACTGAAGCTTTCTTT. Its protein is CASSQDRTNTEAFF. The chain employs TRBV4-1 and TRBJ1-1; D not resolved. Germline-derived CDR1 and CDR2 are MGHRA and YSYEKL. V lost 0 bases and J 1 base, leaving 6 bases between the germline ends. The CDR3 contains 14 residues.

The V and J genes are TRBV20-1 and TRBJ1-1, with D unresolved. This CDR3 comprises 13 residues. V shed 5 bases and J shed 5 bases, with 15 bases lying between them. Germline values: CDR1 DFQATT, CDR2 SNEGSKA (reference sequence). The CDR3 DNA follows: TGCAGTGCTTCCATGCAGGTCCTTACTGAAGCTTTCTTT. Protein sequence: CSASMQVLTEAFF.

This clonotype was seen many times. The chain combines TRBV7-2 with TRBJ2-5; 8 bases align to TRBD2. Germline V lookup: CDR1 SGHTA, CDR2 FQGNSA. This CDR3 is built from 13 residues. J lost 5 bases, V lost 5 bases, and 4 bases had no gene match. In DNA form, the CDR3 reads TGTGCCAGCAGCCCGACTAGCGCGGAGACCCAGTACTTC. It yields the protein CASSPTSAETQYF. The variable domain in full, completed from reference TRBV7-2 and TRBJ2-5, reads GAGVSQSPSNKVTEKGKDVELRCDPISGHTALYWYRQSLGQGLEFLIYFQGNSAPDKSGLPSDRFSAERTGGSVSTLTIQRTQQEDSAVYLCASSPTSAETQYFGPGTRLLVL.

This clonotype has a count of ten or more. The chain recombines TRBV6-2 or TRBV6-3 with TRBJ2-3, with TRBD2 as a possible D gene (5 bases). V was cut by 0 bases and J by 4 bases, with 14 bases left in between. CDR3 length equals 16 residues. Germline assignment: CDR1 MNHEY and CDR2 SVGEGT. The CDR3 DNA reads TGTGCCAGCAGTTACTCCGTCTCCCTAGCTTCAGATACGCAGTATTTT. Its protein is CASSYSVSLASDTQYF.

This clonotype was counted at least ten times. The rearrangement uses TRBV29-1 and TRBJ2-7; 7 bases map to TRBD2. Germline V gene sequence: CDR1 SQVTM, CDR2 ANQGSEA. Unmatched junction bases numbered 7, after V lost 2 bases and J lost 3 bases. The CDR3 is 14 amino acids. CDR3 residues: CSVELRSGIYEQYF. The CDR3 DNA sequence: TGCAGCGTTGAATTACGGAGCGGGATCTACGAGCAGTACTTC.

The CDR3 coding sequence is TGCAGTCCATCCGGGACAGGGGGTCCCTACGAGCAGTACTTC. Amino acids: CSPSGTGGPYEQYF. The genes are TRBV20-1 and TRBJ2-7; 11 bases are shared with TRBD1. The junction had 8 bases not matched to a gene; V was cut back by 8 bases and J by 2 bases. The CDR3 extends over 14 amino acids. From germline, CDR1 is DFQATT and CDR2 SNEGSKA (reference sequence).

A note on this clonotype: The junction does not match germline at one end; this may be a read error. The chain joins TRBV19 to TRBJ2-2, with D possibly being TRBD2 (6 bases). The CDR3 runs to 14 residues. Per the germline V gene, CDR1 is LNHDA and CDR2 is SQIVND (reference sequence). The CDR3 region has the DNA TGTGCCAGTAGAGGCAGGACCAACACCGGGGGGCTGTTTTTT. Protein product: CASRGRTNTGGLFF.

In regard to this clonotype: The junction departs from the called germline gene at one end, perhaps through a read error. This chain uses TRBV12-5 with TRBJ2-1, with 7 bases identical to TRBD1. The germline V gene has CDR1 LGHNT and CDR2 FRNRAP. The length of the CDR3 is 17 residues. DNA of the CDR3: TGTGCTAGTGGTTTGGTACGGAAGACAGGGAGCCGGAATGAGCAGTCCTTC. Residues: CASGLVRKTGSRNEQSF.

This clonotype was picked up many times. The V gene is TRBV5-8, the J gene TRBJ2-7; D remains unclear. This CDR3 spans 14 amino acids. Between the trimmed V and J ends, which lost 4 bases and 4 bases, there was a span of 15 bases. The germline gives CDR1 SGHTS, CDR2 YDEGEE. The CDR3 DNA reads TGTGCCAGCAGCCCGGCCGGAACGTCTTACGAGCAGTACTTC. Translated: CASSPAGTSYEQYF.